This section outlines one TCR beta chain sequence together with its context. The sample comes from a study of blood T cell repertoires in COVID-19. Germline V lookup: CDR1 SGHDT, CDR2 YYEEEE. This CDR3 contains 13 residues. Deletions cut 3 bases from V and 7 bases from J, with 10 bases between. This table comes from immunoSEQ multiplex PCR, and its TCRdb copy is limited to in-frame clones, with some not included. This table has 20,000 to 25,000 clones, 73% appearing once. Sequenced: peripheral blood. The rearrangement uses TRBV5-6 and TRBJ2-2, with a weak D call TRBD1 (6 bases). The TCR comes from a human donor in a cohort sampled during active or convalescent COVID-19. The CDR3 spells CASSWGPDGELFF. For the CDR3, the DNA is TGTGCCAGCAGCTGGGGGCCTGACGGGGAGCTGTTTTTT.